Following are 25 T cell receptor beta chains from one sample sequenced in a study of immune evolution from preneoplasia to lung adenocarcinoma. Profiling relied on immunoSEQ multiplex PCR, and the TCRdb table lists in-frame clones only, not all of them. The sample holds some 7,300 clones, around 73% seen once. Material for sequencing was FFPE adjacent normal lung tissue. The source is a person aged 55-80 years with lung adenocarcinoma.

This chain uses TRBV5-4 with TRBJ2-1; no clear D. Germline V CDR1 and CDR2: SGHNT, YYREEE (reference sequence). CDR3 length: 13 residues. V was clipped by 1 base and J by 8 bases, with 10 bases between them. The CDR3, as DNA: TGTGCCAGCAGCTTGCCTACCCTCCATGAGCAGTTCTTC. Protein product: CASSLPTLHEQFF.

This clone was seen a single time. The chain recombines TRBV6-5 with TRBJ2-2; D is unresolved. The CDR3 runs 14 residues. Between the trimmed V and J ends, which lost 1 base and 1 base, there was a span of 4 bases. Germline loops: CDR1 MNHEY, CDR2 SVGAGI. CDR3 protein: CASSYFQNTGELFF. CDR3 bases: TGTGCCAGCAGTTACTTCCAGAACACCGGGGAGCTGTTTTTT.

This clone was seen only a few times. The same CDR3 is also encoded by other DNA sequences in this sample. The chain is built from TRBV6-5 and TRBJ2-7; a weak D match, TRBD2 (5 bases). Per the germline V gene, CDR1 is MNHEY and CDR2 is SVGAGI. The CDR3 totals 13 residues. Trimming cost V 2 bases and J 4 bases, with 9 bases left between them. Written as DNA, the CDR3 is TGTGCCAGCAGTTACGATCGGGATTACGAGCAGTACGTC. Its translation: CASSYDRDYEQYV.

The rearrangement links TRBV7-3 to TRBJ1-3; the D gene is possibly TRBD1 (5 bases). This CDR3 comprises 14 residues. V was pared by 2 bases and J by 4 bases, with 9 bases between. The germline V gene encodes CDR1 SGHTA and CDR2 FQGTGA. The DNA for the CDR3 is TGTGCCAGCAGCTTAGGCGGGGCAGGAAACACCATATATTTT. It yields the protein CASSLGGAGNTIYF.

The gene calls are TRBV18 and TRBJ2-5; a weak D match, TRBD1 (6 bases). Trimming left V 4 bases short and J 3 bases short, with 12 bases between. This CDR3 has 14 residues. Germline CDR1 and CDR2: KGHSH and LQKENI. In nucleotides, the CDR3 is TGTGCCAGCTCACGCTCGGCAGGGGAAGAGACCCAGTACTTC. This sequence encodes CASSRSAGEETQYF.

This sequence joins TRBV7-8 and TRBJ2-1; 9 nucleotides align to TRBD2. Germline CDR1 reads SGHVS; CDR2 reads FQNEAQ. The CDR3 totals 12 residues. Losses at the gene ends were 5 bases for V and 8 bases for J; bases not matched to a gene: 1. CDR3 amino acids: CASSPSGDEQFF. As DNA, the CDR3 is TGTGCCAGCAGCCCTAGCGGGGATGAGCAGTTCTTC.

V gene TRBV6-1 combines with J gene TRBJ1-5; unclear D gene. CDR1 and CDR2 from the germline V gene are MNHNS and SASEGT. CDR3 size: 14 residues. Trimming removed 3 bases at V and 6 bases at J, with 12 bases between. CDR3 sequence: CASSEAPITQPQHF. The DNA of the CDR3 is TGTGCCAGCAGTGAGGCTCCTATTACTCAGCCCCAGCATTTT.

CDR3 DNA: TGCGCCAGCAGCCCTAAGGGGACAGGGTTGAGTGAGGGAGGGCTGTTTTTT. It encodes CASSPKGTGLSEGGLFF. The chain joins TRBV4-1 to TRBJ2-2; 9 nucleotides align to TRBD1. The CDR3 spans 17 residues. With V trimmed by 4 bases and J by 13 bases, 19 bases remained unmatched. The V gene's germline CDR1 is MGHRA and CDR2 YSYEKL.

The rearrangement links TRBV7-3 to TRBJ2-3, with 9 bases fitting TRBD2. J gave up 6 bases and V 8 bases, and 15 bases lay outside the gene matches. Germline CDR1 and CDR2: SGHTA and FQGTGA. The CDR3 totals 16 residues. CDR3 bases: TGTGCCAGCCGCGAACTAACCAGCGGGGGGCCCGATACGCAGTATTTT. Amino acid sequence: CASRELTSGGPDTQYF.

V and J are TRBV11-2 and TRBJ2-3; TRBD2 matches 12 bases. Looked up from germline, CDR1 is SGHAT and CDR2 is FQNNGV. Trimming cost V 2 bases and J 3 bases; bases outside gene matches: 6. CDR3 size: 17 residues. The DNA for the CDR3 is TGTGCCAGCAGCTTAATTGCTAGCGGGAGGGCAACAGATACGCAGTATTTT. Encoded protein: CASSLIASGRATDTQYF.

The genes are TRBV7-2 and TRBJ1-1; maybe TRBD1 (5 bases). Trimming left V 5 bases short and J 0 bases short, with 13 bases between. From germline, CDR1 is SGHTA and CDR2 FQGNSA. This CDR3 is built from 15 residues. In nucleotides, the CDR3 is TGTGCCAGCAGCCCCCTAGGGGCCATGAACACTGAAGCTTTCTTT. Translated: CASSPLGAMNTEAFF.

The chain combines TRBV28 with TRBJ2-5; TRBD1 is a possible D gene (6 bases). The germline CDR1 and CDR2 sequences are MDHEN and SYDVKM. CDR3 length: 14 residues. Trimming removed 6 bases at V and 5 bases at J, with 16 bases between. Here the CDR3 reads CASSPQGQRETQYF. The DNA of the CDR3 is TGTGCCAGCAGCCCCCAGGGGCAACGGGAGACCCAGTACTTC.

The J gene is TRBJ2-1, the V gene TRBV5-8; 7 bases align to TRBD1. Germline V gene sequence: CDR1 SGHTS, CDR2 YDEGEE. The V segment lost 8 bases and the J segment 4 bases; nucleotides outside the gene matches: 9. The CDR3 has 14 residues. CDR3 coding DNA: TGTGCCAGTACTAACAGGGGTGTATACAATGAGCAGTTCTTC. Translating it yields CASTNRGVYNEQFF.

The V and J genes are TRBV7-8 and TRBJ1-4; D not resolved. V was shortened by 2 bases and J by 0 bases, with 10 bases between the two germline ends. This CDR3 region has 16 residues. From germline, CDR1 is SGHVS and CDR2 FQNEAQ. The CDR3 bases are TGTGCCAGCAGCTTAACCAACAGTGCAACTAATGAAAAACTGTTTTTT. It is translated as CASSLTNSATNEKLFF.

The V and J genes are TRBV5-6 and TRBJ2-1; tentative D call: TRBD1 (6 bases). The CDR3 totals 12 residues. Germline V gives CDR1 SGHDT, CDR2 YYEEEE. Trimming took 2 bases from V and 9 from J, leaving 9 bases between them. The CDR3 loop is CASSLTGFEQFF. The CDR3 DNA sequence: TGTGCCAGCAGCTTAACAGGGTTTGAGCAGTTCTTC.

This clone is classed as medium-sized (0.01 to 0.1%). In DNA, the CDR3 is TGTGCCTGGAGGGAGGCCTATGGCTACACCTTC. Its protein is CAWREAYGYTF. The chain is built from TRBV30 and TRBJ1-2; D remains unclear. The germline CDR1 and CDR2 sequences are GTSNPN and SVGIG (reference sequence). This CDR3 contains 11 residues. V lost 3 bases and J 4 bases, leaving 6 bases between the germline ends.

This CDR3 reads CASSPITSGRYNEQFF. CDR3 nucleotide sequence: TGTGCCAGCAGTCCCATCACTAGCGGGAGGTACAATGAGCAGTTCTTC. This chain links TRBV28 with TRBJ2-1; TRBD2 matches at 12 bases. J lost 4 bases, V lost 5 bases, and 6 bases had no gene match. CDR3 length: 16 residues. CDR1 and CDR2 from the germline V gene are MDHEN and SYDVKM.

This chain joins TRBV4-1 and TRBJ1-5, with 8 nucleotides matching TRBD1. Trimming took 8 bases from V and 6 from J; bases not matched to a gene: 12. The CDR3 runs 15 residues. Germline lookup yields CDR1 MGHRA and CDR2 YSYEKL. The CDR3 nucleotides are TGCGCCAGCCGGGGGGAACAGGGGGACGGTCAGCCCCAGCATTTT. As protein: CASRGEQGDGQPQHF.

This chain links TRBV9 with TRBJ2-5, with 8 nucleotides matching TRBD1. V dropped 4 bases and J dropped 5; count of bases not matched to a gene: 10. The germline V gene has CDR1 SGDLS and CDR2 YYNGEE. The CDR3 has 15 residues. The CDR3 nucleotides are TGTGCCAGCAGCCCGACAGGGGTAGGAGGGGAGACCCAGTACTTC. Translated: CASSPTGVGGETQYF.

J is TRBJ2-7 and V is TRBV27, with D perhaps matching TRBD2 (6 bases). CDR1 is MNHEY and CDR2 is SMNVEV in the germline V gene (reference sequence). There are 15 residues in the CDR3. The V end lost 3 bases, the J end lost 3 bases, and 15 bases lay between the germline ends. CDR3 region: CASSFAGTLIYEQYF. The CDR3 bases are TGTGCCAGCAGTTTCGCCGGGACTTTAATCTACGAGCAGTACTTC.

This chain links TRBV7-8 with TRBJ1-5; D is uncertain. Germline CDR1 reads SGHVS; CDR2 reads FQNEAQ. V gave up 0 bases and J gave up 5 bases, with 17 bases separating them. CDR3 length: 17 amino acids. The CDR3 nucleotides are TGTGCCAGCAGCTTAGCGGTGGGTTTCAAGGCAGATCAGCCCCAGCATTTT. The encoded protein is CASSLAVGFKADQPQHF.

This clone was found a few times. The chain carries TRBV6-5 and TRBJ2-5; the D gene is possibly TRBD1 (5 bases). The germline CDR1 and CDR2 sequences are MNHEY and SVGAGI. V lost 2 bases and J 3 bases, leaving 7 bases between the germline ends. CDR3 length: 13 residues. CDR3 DNA sequence: TGTGCCAGCAGTTACGGGGCTGAAGAGACCCAGTACTTC. As protein: CASSYGAEETQYF.

The chain's CDR3 is CASDVGGYSGNTIYF. CDR3 in DNA: TGTGCCAGTGACGTGGGGGGGTATTCTGGAAACACCATATATTTT. The V gene is TRBV19, the J gene TRBJ1-3, with a weak D call TRBD1 (5 bases). The germline CDR1 and CDR2 sequences are LNHDA and SQIVND (reference sequence). This CDR3 comprises 15 residues. Trimming took 8 bases from V and 1 from J, leaving 15 bases between them.

A remark on this clone: Within the sample, other DNA sequences also encode this same CDR3. The chain combines TRBV20-1 with TRBJ2-5; D is perhaps TRBD2 (6 bases). The CDR3 length is 11 residues. The V gene's germline CDR1 is DFQATT and CDR2 SNEGSKA (reference sequence). Trimming took off 6 bases at V and 4 bases at J, with 9 bases between the two ends. The CDR3 reads CSARGGETQYF. In nucleotides, the CDR3 is TGCAGTGCGAGGGGAGGAGAGACCCAGTACTTC.

The chain has TRBV6-5 and TRBJ2-7; perhaps TRBD2 as D (6 bases). The CDR3 contains 12 residues. CDR1 MNHEY and CDR2 SVGAGI come from the germline V gene. Trimming stripped 4 bases from V and 6 bases from J, with 10 bases between. CDR3: CASSFGGTEQYF. CDR3 nucleotides: TGTGCCAGCAGTTTCGGGGGTACCGAGCAGTACTTC.